These 3 T cell receptor beta chains were all obtained from the same sample, sequenced in a study of shared clonotypes between healthy human individuals. Terminally differentiated effector memory CD45RA+ cells were left out of the naive CD8 fraction, which was CD45RO-negative and positively selected for CCR7. The assay was immunoSEQ multiplex PCR, and TCRdb's table has in-frame clones only and misses some. The sample carries some 580,000 clones, roughly 98% recorded once. The material sequenced was naive CD8+ T cells sorted from blood. The source is a man aged 25-40 years in good health.

This chain connects TRBV6-1 to TRBJ1-1; D uncertain. Germline values: CDR1 MNHNS, CDR2 SASEGT. Trimming took off 6 bases at V and 5 bases at J, with 13 bases between the two ends. The CDR3 sequence is 13 residues long. The CDR3 DNA reads TGTGCCAGCAGCGCATCTTACAGAACTGAAGCTTTCTTT. It is translated as CASSASYRTEAFF.

The chain links TRBV14 to TRBJ2-7; D gene ambiguous. The CDR3 extends over 11 amino acids. Germline CDR1 SGHDN, CDR2 FVKESK. V lost 1 base, J lost 6 bases, and 4 bases lay in between. CDR3 DNA: TGTGCCAGCAGCCAAGGACGCGAGCAGTACTTC. Its translation is CASSQGREQYF.

V usage is TRBV5-1 and J usage is TRBJ2-5; unclear D gene. V lost 4 bases, J lost 4 bases, and 11 bases lay in between. CDR1 SGHRS and CDR2 YFSETQ come from the germline V gene. This CDR3 spans 13 amino acids. This CDR3 is CASSSRTVETQYF. The CDR3 coding sequence is TGCGCCAGCAGCAGTCGGACCGTAGAGACCCAGTACTTC.